This T cell receptor beta chain comes out of a study of response to subunit inactivated influenza vaccine. One entry per CDR3 protein, called by TCRdb with MiXCR from the RT-PCR reads. The sample includes around 570,000 distinct CDR3 sequences, 6.5% to 8% of them seen just once. Trimming removed 0 bases at V and 6 bases at J, with 10 bases between. There are 14 residues in the CDR3. Germline assignment: CDR1 SGDLS and CDR2 YYNGEE. The table lists this clonotype with a few counts. What it recognizes is unknown. Findings and limits, study-wide: Few additional T cells are recruited per seasonal influenza vaccination, authors suggested.

This TCR derives from a man between 50 and 75 years old who received an inactivated influenza vaccine. The specimen was PBMCs from blood, collected roughly 24 months after vaccination. The V gene is TRBV9, the J gene TRBJ2-4; TRBD1 might be the D (5 bases). CDR3: CASSVAPGPNIQYF. The DNA for the CDR3 is TGTGCCAGCAGCGTAGCTCCAGGGCCAAACATTCAGTACTTC.